The 18 T cell receptor beta chains in this list originate from one sample, sequenced in a study of blood T cells in healthy people across ages. A second about 6 to 12 cycle PCR used barcoded and J-beta primers. TCRdb recomputed calls from the 5' RACE reads with MiXCR, one row per CDR3 protein. The table has more than 1.4 million distinct CDR3 sequences, roughly 40% seen once. Input material: blood. The origin of the receptors is a woman aged 18-35 years in good health.

The rearrangement joins TRBV14 to TRBJ2-3; D remains unclear. This CDR3 is built from 13 residues. V was cut by 6 bases and J by 2 bases, with 9 bases left in between. Germline assignment: CDR1 SGHDN and CDR2 FVKESK. CDR3 sequence reads: CASRGYDTDTQYF. The CDR3, as DNA: TGTGCCAGCAGGGGATACGACACAGATACGCAGTATTTT. Full variable domain (missing parts from reference TRBV14 and TRBJ2-3): EAGVTQFPSHSVIEKGQTVTLRCDPISGHDNLYWYRRVMGKEIKFLLHFVKESKQDESGMPNNRFLAERTGGTYSTLKVQPAELEDSGVYFCASRGYDTDTQYFGPGTRLTVL.

This clonotype turned up a few times. The J gene is TRBJ2-3, the V gene TRBV13; D not resolved. V shed 3 bases and J shed 5 bases, with 6 bases lying between them. The germline gives CDR1 PRHDT, CDR2 FYEKMQ (reference sequence). The CDR3 covers 12 residues. The CDR3 loop reads CASSFLIDTQYF. The DNA for the CDR3 is TGTGCCAGCAGCTTCTTAATAGATACGCAGTATTTT. Full variable domain (rest looked up from reference TRBV13 and TRBJ2-3): AAGVIQSPRHLIKEKRETATLKCYPIPRHDTVYWYQQGPGQDPQFLISFYEKMQSDKGSIPDRFSAQQFSDYHSELNMSSLELGDSALYFCASSFLIDTQYFGPGTRLTVL.

The V call is TRBV12-3 or TRBV12-4, the J call TRBJ1-6, with 7 positions matching TRBD1. The CDR3 sequence is 14 residues long. Trimming took 3 bases from V and 7 from J; bases not matched to a gene: 3. The CDR3: CASSLETGNSPLHF. Here the CDR3 DNA reads TGTGCCAGCAGTTTGGAGACAGGGAATTCACCCCTCCACTTT.

The chain employs TRBV30 and TRBJ2-5; D is uncertain. The CDR3 has 11 amino acids. V was pared by 2 bases and J by 5 bases, with 6 bases between. Germline lookup yields CDR1 GTSNPN and CDR2 SVGIG (reference sequence). This CDR3 is CAWSTLETQYF. The CDR3 DNA is TGTGCCTGGAGTACTCTTGAGACCCAGTACTTC.

This chain joins TRBV7-2 and TRBJ2-7; 8 bases align to TRBD1. V dropped 6 bases and J dropped 3; count of bases not matched to a gene: 4. The CDR3 loop spans 13 amino acids. Germline V gene lookup returns CDR1 SGHTA and CDR2 FQGNSA. The CDR3 DNA sequence: TGTGCCAGCAGGTCGACAGGGGACTACGAGCAGTACTTC. Encoded protein: CASRSTGDYEQYF.

With respect to this clonotype: One junction end does not reproduce the germline sequence, and a read error may be involved. This chain uses TRBV27 with TRBJ2-1, with a possible D match to TRBD1 (5 bases). Germline CDR1 reads MNHEY; CDR2 reads SMNVEV (reference sequence). CDR3 length equals 14 residues. The CDR3: CASTDTRSYNGQFF. CDR3 coding DNA: TGTGCGTCCACGGACACAAGATCCTACAATGGGCAGTTCTTC.

This clonotype occurred a few times. The chain recombines TRBV10-3 with TRBJ1-6; 7 bases line up with TRBD1. Germline V gene sequence: CDR1 ENHRY, CDR2 SYGVKD. Trimming removed 2 bases from V and 6 bases from J; junction bases left unmatched: 10. This CDR3 region has 17 residues. For the CDR3, the DNA is TGTGCCATCAGTGAGGCCGGGAAACAGGGGTCTAATTCACCCCTCCACTTT. Protein sequence: CAISEAGKQGSNSPLHF.

V and J are TRBV4-2 and TRBJ2-7; 8 nucleotides agree with TRBD2. The CDR3 runs to 16 residues. Germline V gene sequence: CDR1 LGHNA, CDR2 YNFKEQ. J gave up 2 bases and V 0 bases, and 6 bases lay outside the gene matches. CDR3 residues: CASSQDLGGAPYEQYF. CDR3 nucleotides: TGTGCCAGCAGCCAAGACCTCGGGGGGGCCCCCTACGAGCAGTACTTC.

This rearrangement joins TRBV20-1 to TRBJ1-2; D is undetermined. V was pared by 0 bases and J by 3 bases, with 8 bases between. Per germline, CDR1 DFQATT and CDR2 SNEGSKA (reference sequence). The CDR3 is 13 residues long. CDR3 sequence reads: CSARDARYYGYTF. The CDR3 DNA reads as TGCAGTGCTAGAGATGCGAGGTACTATGGCTACACCTTC.

This clonotype was observed a few times. The chain employs TRBV15 and TRBJ2-3; D is uncertain. The CDR3 contains 14 residues. Germline CDR1 and CDR2: LNHNV and YYDKDF (reference sequence). Trimming stripped 0 bases from V and 8 bases from J, with 12 bases between. The CDR3 region is CATSRDPAVGTQYF. The CDR3, as DNA: TGTGCCACCAGCAGAGATCCGGCGGTGGGTACGCAGTATTTT.

This clonotype has a handful of counts. V and J are TRBV12-3 or TRBV12-4 and TRBJ1-6; no firm D call. CDR3 length: 13 amino acids. With 1 base removed from V and 14 bases from J, the gap between germline ends came to 12 bases. The CDR3 coding sequence is TGTGCCAGCAGTTTAGGTTCGGGGTCAGCCCTCCACTTT. This codes for CASSLGSGSALHF.

V usage is TRBV20-1 and J usage is TRBJ2-5; 11 nucleotides align to TRBD1. The assigned J gene may be wrong: the sequence end matches TRBJ2-7 better. The germline gives CDR1 DFQATT, CDR2 SNEGSKA (reference sequence). This CDR3 has 12 residues. The CDR3 region has the DNA TGCAGTGCTGGACAGGGGGCAGTCGAGCAGTACTTC. Its translation is CSAGQGAVEQYF.

V gene TRBV4-1 combines with J gene TRBJ1-5; D might be TRBD1 (6 bases). Germline CDR1 reads MGHRA; CDR2 reads YSYEKL. The CDR3 loop spans 15 amino acids. Trimming took 4 bases from V and 7 from J, leaving 17 bases between them. The CDR3: CASSLPGQGNQPQHF. The CDR3 DNA follows: TGCGCCAGCAGCCTCCCGGGGCAGGGGAACCAGCCCCAGCATTTT.

This chain links TRBV7-9 with TRBJ2-7; TRBD2 is a possible D gene (6 bases). Trimming took 4 bases from V and 2 from J, leaving 21 bases between them. CDR1 is SEHNR and CDR2 is FQNEAQ in the germline V gene (reference sequence). This CDR3 spans 17 amino acids. The CDR3 is CASSSPPRLVRTYEQYF. The CDR3 DNA reads TGTGCCAGCAGCTCTCCCCCCCGACTAGTCCGCACCTACGAGCAGTACTTC.

The chain couples TRBV30 to TRBJ2-1; D is uncertain. V lost 2 bases, J lost 6 bases, and 8 bases lay in between. Germline V gives CDR1 GTSNPN, CDR2 SVGIG (reference sequence). The CDR3 consists of 12 residues. The CDR3 nucleotides are TGTGCCTGGAGTCCGACCCTCAATGAGCAGTTCTTC. Its translation: CAWSPTLNEQFF.

V and J are TRBV4-2 and TRBJ2-6; a possible D gene is TRBD2 (5 bases). The germline V and J ends were trimmed by 8 bases and 0 bases, with 14 bases remaining between them. The CDR3 extends over 16 amino acids. Germline V gives CDR1 LGHNA, CDR2 YNFKEQ. Written as DNA, the CDR3 is TGTGCCAGCGGCGCAGACTATTTCTCTGGGGCCAACGTCCTGACTTTC. It codes for CASGADYFSGANVLTF.

The rearrangement uses TRBV28 and TRBJ1-2; D may be TRBD1 (6 bases). Germline V gene data show CDR1 as MDHEN and CDR2 as SYDVKM. The CDR3 consists of 15 residues. V shed 6 bases and J shed 5 bases, with 19 bases lying between them. Here the CDR3 reads CASRPVGGAGYGYTF. The CDR3 nucleotides are TGTGCCAGCAGGCCCGTGGGGGGCGCGGGATATGGCTACACCTTC.

The rearrangement joins TRBV27 to TRBJ2-3, with 12 bases aligning to TRBD2. The V and J ends lost 3 bases and 1 base, in that order; junction bases with no gene match: 8. This CDR3 region has 18 residues. From germline, CDR1 is MNHEY and CDR2 SMNVEV (reference sequence). The CDR3 reads CASSFSSGRGYGTDTQYF. As DNA, the CDR3 is TGTGCCAGCAGTTTCTCTAGCGGGAGGGGGTATGGCACAGATACGCAGTATTTT.